The T cell receptor (beta chain) described here comes from a study of control samples from healthy donors and cancer patients. The CDR3 is 18 residues long. V was cut by 6 bases and J by 2 bases, with 26 bases left in between. The germline V gene has CDR1 SQVTM and CDR2 ANQGSEA. Using immunoSEQ multiplex PCR, the repertoire was profiled, and TCRdb retains in-frame clones only, with some absent. The table records around 89,000 clones, approximately 82% of them present only once. The sequence was obtained from a woman aged 60-70 years in good health. The sequencing input was blood. V usage is TRBV29-1 and J usage is TRBJ2-1; D possibly corresponds to TRBD2 (7 bases). CDR3 in amino acids: CSVRNYRGAQPAYNEQFF. The CDR3, as DNA: TGCAGCGTGCGAAATTACCGGGGGGCCCAGCCCGCCTACAATGAGCAGTTCTTC.